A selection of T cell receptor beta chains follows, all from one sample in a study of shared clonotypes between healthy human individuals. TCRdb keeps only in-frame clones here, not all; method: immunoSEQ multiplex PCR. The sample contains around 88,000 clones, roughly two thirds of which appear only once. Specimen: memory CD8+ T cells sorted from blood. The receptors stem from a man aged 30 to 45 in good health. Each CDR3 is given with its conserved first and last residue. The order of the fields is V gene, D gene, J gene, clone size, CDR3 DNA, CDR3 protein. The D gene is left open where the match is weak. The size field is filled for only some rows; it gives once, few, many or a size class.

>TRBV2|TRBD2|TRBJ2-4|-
TGTGCCAAGACGACTAGCCCCAAAAACATTCAGTACTTC
CAKTTSPKNIQYF
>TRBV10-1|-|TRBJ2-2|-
TGCGCCAGCCGCGCTCCCACCGGGGAGCTGTTTTTT
CASRAPTGELFF
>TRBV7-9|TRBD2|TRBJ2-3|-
TGTGCCAGCAGCTTATTAGCGGGAGGCTTCTCAGATACGCAGTATTTT
CASSLLAGGFSDTQYF
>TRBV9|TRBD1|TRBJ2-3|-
TGTGCCAGCAGCGAGACAGGGTGGGGAGATACGCAGTATTTT
CASSETGWGDTQYF
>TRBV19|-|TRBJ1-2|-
TGTGCCAGTAGCTTACAGGGTAGTTATGGCTACACCTTC
CASSLQGSYGYTF
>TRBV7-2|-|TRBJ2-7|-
TGTGCCAGCAGCTTGAATACGCGGTGGAGCTCCTACGAGCAGTACTTC
CASSLNTRWSSYEQYF
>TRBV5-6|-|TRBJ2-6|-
TGTGCCAGCAGCTTGGACTCTGGGGCCAACGTCCTGACTTTC
CASSLDSGANVLTF
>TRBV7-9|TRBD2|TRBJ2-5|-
TGTGCCAGCAGCTTAAATCGGGCGGGAGTGGAGACCCAGTACTTC
CASSLNRAGVETQYF
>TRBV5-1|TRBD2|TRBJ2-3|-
TGCGCCAGCAGCCAGGGACTAGCGGGATCAAGTACGCAGTATTTT
CASSQGLAGSSTQYF
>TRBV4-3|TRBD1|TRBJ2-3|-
TGCGCCAGCAGCCAAGTGTGGCAGGGGGCAACAGATACGCAGTATTTT
CASSQVWQGATDTQYF
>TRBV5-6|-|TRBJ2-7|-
TGTGCCAGCAGCGTCCAAGGTCAGTCCTACGAGCAGTACTTC
CASSVQGQSYEQYF
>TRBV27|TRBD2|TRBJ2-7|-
TGTGCCAGCAGTTTAGTGGCGGGAGTGTTCGAGCAGTACTTC
CASSLVAGVFEQYF
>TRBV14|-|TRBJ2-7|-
TGTGCCAGCAGCCAAGCTCCGCGGGCTCCGACGGGTGGGCAGTACTTC
CASSQAPRAPTGGQYF
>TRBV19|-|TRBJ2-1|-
TGTGCCAGTAGTATTGACGGGGACGGCAGATACAATGAGCAGTTCTTC
CASSIDGDGRYNEQFF
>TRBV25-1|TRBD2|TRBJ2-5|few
TGTGCCAGCAGTCCCAGCGGGAGTAACCTCGGCGAGACCCAGTACTTC
CASSPSGSNLGETQYF
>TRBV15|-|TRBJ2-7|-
TGTGCCACCAGCAGAGATCTAGCAGGGACCGAGCAGTACTTC
CATSRDLAGTEQYF
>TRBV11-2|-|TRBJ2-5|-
TGTGCCACCTGCAGTTTTCCCACCCAGGGGCTAGAGACCCAGTACTTC
CATCSFPTQGLETQYF
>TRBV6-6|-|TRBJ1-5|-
TGTGCCAGCACCTACATGAATAGCAATCAGCCCCAGCATTTT
CASTYMNSNQPQHF
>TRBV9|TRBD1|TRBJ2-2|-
TGTGCCAGCAGCGGAGGGGACAGGAAGAACACCGGGGAGCTGTTTTTT
CASSGGDRKNTGELFF
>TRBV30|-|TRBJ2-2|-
TGTGCCTGGACGAGGGCATCGAACACCGGGGAGCTGTTTTTT
CAWTRASNTGELFF